This T cell receptor (beta chain) derives from a study of identical twins. Overall study findings and caveats: Whereas memory repertoires showed no such difference, abundant cord blood beta clonotypes carried fewer insertions. Conclusions were based on cross-sectional statistical analysis, without following the same donors. In beta out-of-frame sequences, the excess sharing between twins was weaker.

This clonotype appeared many times. The antigen remains unidentified. With V trimmed by 3 bases and J by 3 bases, 2 bases remained unmatched. CDR3 size: 14 residues. From germline, CDR1 is SGHTA and CDR2 FQGNSA. TCRdb reprocessed the 5' RACE reads via MiXCR and lists one record per CDR3 protein. The sample consists of around 480,000 distinct CDR3 sequences, more than 13% of them appearing once. The data also belong to a second study, concerning yellow fever vaccine responses in identical twins.

The sequenced sample was CD4+ T cells sorted from blood. The V gene is TRBV7-2, the J gene TRBJ2-7, with 10 bases matching TRBD2. This TCR was recovered from a woman aged 18-30 years in good health. The CDR3, as DNA: TGTGCCAGCAGCTTGTCTAGCGGGAGCTACGAGCAGTACTTC. Translation gives CASSLSSGSYEQYF.